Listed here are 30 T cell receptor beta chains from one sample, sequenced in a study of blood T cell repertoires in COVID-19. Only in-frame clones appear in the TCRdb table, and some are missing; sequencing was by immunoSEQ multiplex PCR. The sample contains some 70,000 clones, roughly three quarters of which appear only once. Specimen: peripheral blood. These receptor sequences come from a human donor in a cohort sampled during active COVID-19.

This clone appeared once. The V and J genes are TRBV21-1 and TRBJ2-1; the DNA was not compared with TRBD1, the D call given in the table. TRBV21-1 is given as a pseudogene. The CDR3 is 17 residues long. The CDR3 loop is CASSRRPPGGSVGEQFF. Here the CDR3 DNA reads TGTGCCAGCAGCAGGCGTCCCCCAGGGGGCTCCGTAGGGGAGCAGTTCTTC.

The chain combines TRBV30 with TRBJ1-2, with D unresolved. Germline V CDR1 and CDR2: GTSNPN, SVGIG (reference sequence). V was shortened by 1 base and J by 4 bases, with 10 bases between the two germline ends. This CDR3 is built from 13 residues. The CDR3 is CAWSDPFGYGYTF. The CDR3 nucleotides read TGTGCCTGGAGTGATCCCTTCGGCTATGGCTACACCTTC.

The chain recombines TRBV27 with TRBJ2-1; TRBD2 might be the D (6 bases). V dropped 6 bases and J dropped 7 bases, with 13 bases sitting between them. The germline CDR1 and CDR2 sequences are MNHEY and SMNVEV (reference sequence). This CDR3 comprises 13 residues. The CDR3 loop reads CASSIRSGNEQFF. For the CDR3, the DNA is TGTGCCAGCAGCATACGCAGCGGGAATGAGCAGTTCTTC.

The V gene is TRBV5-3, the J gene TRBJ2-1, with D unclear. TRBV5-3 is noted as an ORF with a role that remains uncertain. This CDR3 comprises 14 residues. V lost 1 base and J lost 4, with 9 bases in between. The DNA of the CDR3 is TGTGCCAGAAGCTTGTTTGAACAGTACAATGAGCAGTTCTTC. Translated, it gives CARSLFEQYNEQFF.

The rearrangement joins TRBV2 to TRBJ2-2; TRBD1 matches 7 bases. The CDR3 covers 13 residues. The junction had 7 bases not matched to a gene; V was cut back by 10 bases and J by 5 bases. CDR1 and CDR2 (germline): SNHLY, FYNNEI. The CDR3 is CATNRGRTGELFF. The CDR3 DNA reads TGTGCCACCAACAGGGGAAGAACCGGGGAGCTGTTTTTT.

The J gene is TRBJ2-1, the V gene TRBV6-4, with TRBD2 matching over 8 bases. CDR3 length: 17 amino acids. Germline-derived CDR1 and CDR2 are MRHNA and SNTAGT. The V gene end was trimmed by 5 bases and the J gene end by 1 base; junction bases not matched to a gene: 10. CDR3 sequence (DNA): TGTGCCAGCAGTCCAATAGGGGCGGGAGGATCCTACAATGAGCAGTTCTTC. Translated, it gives CASSPIGAGGSYNEQFF.

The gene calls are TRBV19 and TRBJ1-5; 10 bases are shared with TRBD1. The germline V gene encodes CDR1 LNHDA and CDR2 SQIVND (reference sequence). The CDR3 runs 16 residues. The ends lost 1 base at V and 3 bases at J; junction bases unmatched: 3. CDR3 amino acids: CASSIVGTGDNQPQHF. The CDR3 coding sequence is TGTGCCAGTAGTATAGTTGGGACAGGGGACAATCAGCCCCAGCATTTT.

The CDR3: CAWREGANQPQHF. The DNA for the CDR3 is TGTGCCTGGAGGGAAGGGGCCAATCAGCCCCAGCATTTT. The chain joins TRBV30 to TRBJ1-5; D is perhaps TRBD1 (5 bases). Germline CDR1 reads GTSNPN; CDR2 reads SVGIG (reference sequence). The CDR3 consists of 13 residues. Trimming took 3 bases from V and 3 from J, leaving 9 bases between them. Based on the CDR3 plus reference TRBV30 and TRBJ1-5, the full variable domain is SQTIHQWPATLVQPVGSPLSLECTVEGTSNPNLYWYRQAAGRGLQLLFYSVGIGQISSEVPQNLSASRPQDRQFILSSKKLLLSDSGFYLCAWREGANQPQHFGDGTRLSIL.

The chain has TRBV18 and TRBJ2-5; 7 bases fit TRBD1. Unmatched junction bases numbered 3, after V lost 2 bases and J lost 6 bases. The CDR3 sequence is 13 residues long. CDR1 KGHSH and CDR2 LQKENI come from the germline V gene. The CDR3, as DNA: TGTGCCAGCTCACCAGACAGGGCGAAGACCCAGTACTTC. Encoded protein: CASSPDRAKTQYF. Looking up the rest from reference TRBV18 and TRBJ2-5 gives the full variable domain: NAGVMQNPRHLVRRRGQEARLRCSPMKGHSHVYWYRQLPEEGLKFMVYLQKENIIDESGMPKERFSAEFPKEGPSILRIQQVVRGDSAAYFCASSPDRAKTQYFGPGTRLLVL.

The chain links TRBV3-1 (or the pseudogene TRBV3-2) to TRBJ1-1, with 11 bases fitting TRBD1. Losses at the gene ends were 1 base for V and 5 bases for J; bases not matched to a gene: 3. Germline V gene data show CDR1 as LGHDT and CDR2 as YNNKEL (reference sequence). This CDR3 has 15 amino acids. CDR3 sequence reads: CASSQVGQGATEAFF. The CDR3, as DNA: TGTGCCAGCAGCCAAGTCGGACAGGGGGCAACTGAAGCTTTCTTT.

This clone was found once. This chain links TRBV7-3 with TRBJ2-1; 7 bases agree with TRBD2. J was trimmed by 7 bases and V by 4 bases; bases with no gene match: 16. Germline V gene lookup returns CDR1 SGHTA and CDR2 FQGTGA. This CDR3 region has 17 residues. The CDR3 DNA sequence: TGTGCCAGCAGCTACCGTCCCCCCTCTAGCGGTTTGAATGAGCAGTTCTTC. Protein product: CASSYRPPSSGLNEQFF.

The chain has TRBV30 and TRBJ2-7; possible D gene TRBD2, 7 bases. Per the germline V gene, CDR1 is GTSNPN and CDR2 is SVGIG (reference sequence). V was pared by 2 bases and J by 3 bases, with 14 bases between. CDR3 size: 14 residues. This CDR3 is CAWSRGRGFYEQYF. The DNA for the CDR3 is TGTGCCTGGAGTCGGGGGCGGGGGTTCTACGAGCAGTACTTC.

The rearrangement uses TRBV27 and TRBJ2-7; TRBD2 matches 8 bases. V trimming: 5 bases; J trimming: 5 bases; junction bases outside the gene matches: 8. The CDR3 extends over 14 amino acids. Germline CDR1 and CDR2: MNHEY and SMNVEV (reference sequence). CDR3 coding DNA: TGTGCCAGCAGTGCCCGGGAGGGGTTCCACGAGCAGTACGTC. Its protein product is CASSAREGFHEQYV.

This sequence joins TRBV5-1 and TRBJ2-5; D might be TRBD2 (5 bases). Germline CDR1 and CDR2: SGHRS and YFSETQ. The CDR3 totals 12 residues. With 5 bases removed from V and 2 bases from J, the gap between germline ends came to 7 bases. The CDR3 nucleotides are TGCGCCAGCAGGCCGGGGCAAGAGACCCAGTACTTC. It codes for CASRPGQETQYF.

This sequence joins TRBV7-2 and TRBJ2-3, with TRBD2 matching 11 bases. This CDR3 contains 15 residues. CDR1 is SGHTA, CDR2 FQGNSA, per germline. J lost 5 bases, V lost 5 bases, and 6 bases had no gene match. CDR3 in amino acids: CASSPSSGRRDTQYF. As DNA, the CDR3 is TGTGCCAGCAGCCCATCTAGCGGGAGGAGAGATACGCAGTATTTT.

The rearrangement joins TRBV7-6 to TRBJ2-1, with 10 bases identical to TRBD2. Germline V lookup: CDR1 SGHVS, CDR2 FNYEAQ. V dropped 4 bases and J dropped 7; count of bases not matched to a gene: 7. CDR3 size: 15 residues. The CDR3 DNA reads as TGTGCCAGCAGCTCCCAACCGGGACTAGCGAATGAGCAGTTCTTC. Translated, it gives CASSSQPGLANEQFF.

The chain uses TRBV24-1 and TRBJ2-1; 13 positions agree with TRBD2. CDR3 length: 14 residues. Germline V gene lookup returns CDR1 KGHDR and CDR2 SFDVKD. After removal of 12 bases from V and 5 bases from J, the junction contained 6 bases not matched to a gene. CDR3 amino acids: CAVSGTSGDNEQFF. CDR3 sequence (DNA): TGTGCCGTCTCAGGGACTAGCGGGGACAATGAGCAGTTCTTC.

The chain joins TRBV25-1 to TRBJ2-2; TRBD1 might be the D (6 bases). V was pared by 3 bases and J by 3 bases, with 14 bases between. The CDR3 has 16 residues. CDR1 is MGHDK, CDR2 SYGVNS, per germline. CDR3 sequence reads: CASSDPRGADTGELFF. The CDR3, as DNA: TGTGCCAGCAGTGACCCCAGGGGAGCGGACACCGGGGAGCTGTTTTTT.

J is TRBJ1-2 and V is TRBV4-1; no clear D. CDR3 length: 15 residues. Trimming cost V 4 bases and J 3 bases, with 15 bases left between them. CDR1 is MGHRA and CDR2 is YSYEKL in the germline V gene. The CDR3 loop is CASSPTIGRDYGYTF. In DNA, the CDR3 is TGCGCCAGCAGCCCGACAATCGGCCGTGACTATGGCTACACCTTC.

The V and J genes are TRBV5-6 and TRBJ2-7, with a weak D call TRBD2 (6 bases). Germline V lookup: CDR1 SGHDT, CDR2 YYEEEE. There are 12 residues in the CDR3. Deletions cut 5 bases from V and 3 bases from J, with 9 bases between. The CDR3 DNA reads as TGTGCCAGCAGGACAGCGGGCTACGAGCAGTACTTC. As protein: CASRTAGYEQYF.

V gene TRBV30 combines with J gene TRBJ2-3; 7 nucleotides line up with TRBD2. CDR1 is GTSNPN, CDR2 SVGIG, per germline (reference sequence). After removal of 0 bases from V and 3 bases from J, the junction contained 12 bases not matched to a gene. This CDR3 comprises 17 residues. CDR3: CAWSVSGTGGWTDTQYF. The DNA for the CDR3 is TGTGCCTGGAGTGTATCGGGAACGGGAGGTTGGACAGATACGCAGTATTTT.

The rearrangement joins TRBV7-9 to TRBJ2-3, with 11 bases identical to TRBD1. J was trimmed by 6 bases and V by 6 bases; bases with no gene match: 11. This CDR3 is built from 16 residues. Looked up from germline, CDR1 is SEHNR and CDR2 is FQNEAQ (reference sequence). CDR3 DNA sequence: TGTGCCAGCAGTTGGGGGACAGGGGGGCACGCGGATACGCAGTATTTT. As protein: CASSWGTGGHADTQYF.

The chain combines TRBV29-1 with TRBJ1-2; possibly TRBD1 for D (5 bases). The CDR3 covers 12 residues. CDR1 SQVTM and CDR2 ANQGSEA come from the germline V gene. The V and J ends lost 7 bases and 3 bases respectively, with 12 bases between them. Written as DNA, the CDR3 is TGCAGCGCCTCTCTAGGGGACTATGGCTACACCTTC. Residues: CSASLGDYGYTF.

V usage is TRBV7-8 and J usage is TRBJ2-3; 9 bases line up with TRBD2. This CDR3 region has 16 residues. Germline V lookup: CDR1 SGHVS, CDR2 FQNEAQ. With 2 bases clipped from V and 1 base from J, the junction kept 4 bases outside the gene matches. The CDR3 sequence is CASSLLPSGGTDTQYF. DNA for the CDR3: TGTGCCAGCAGCTTATTGCCTAGCGGGGGCACAGATACGCAGTATTTT.

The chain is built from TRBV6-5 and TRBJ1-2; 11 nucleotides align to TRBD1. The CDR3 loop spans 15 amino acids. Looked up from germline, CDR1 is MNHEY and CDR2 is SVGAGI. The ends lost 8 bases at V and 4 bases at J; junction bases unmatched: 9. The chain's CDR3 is CASGRTGGASYGYTF. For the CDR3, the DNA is TGTGCCAGCGGCCGGACAGGGGGCGCGAGCTATGGCTACACCTTC.

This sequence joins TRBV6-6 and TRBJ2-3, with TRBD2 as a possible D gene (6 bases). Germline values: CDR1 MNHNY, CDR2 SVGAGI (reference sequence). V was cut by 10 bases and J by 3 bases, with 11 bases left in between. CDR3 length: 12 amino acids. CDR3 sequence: CAIAGRTDTQYF. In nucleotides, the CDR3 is TGTGCCATCGCGGGGAGGACAGATACGCAGTATTTT.

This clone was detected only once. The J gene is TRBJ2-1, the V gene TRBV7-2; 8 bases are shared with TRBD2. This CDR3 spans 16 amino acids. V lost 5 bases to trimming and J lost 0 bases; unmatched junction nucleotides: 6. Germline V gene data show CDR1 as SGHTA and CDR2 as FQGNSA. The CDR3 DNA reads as TGTGCCAGCAGCCCGGCGGCGGGAGGCTCCTACAATGAGCAGTTCTTC. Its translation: CASSPAAGGSYNEQFF.

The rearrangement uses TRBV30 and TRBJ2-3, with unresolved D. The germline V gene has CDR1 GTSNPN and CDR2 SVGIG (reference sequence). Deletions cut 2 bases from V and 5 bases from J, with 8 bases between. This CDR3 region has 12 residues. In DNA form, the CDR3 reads TGTGCCTGGAGTCCGATACTAGATACGCAGTATTTT. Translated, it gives CAWSPILDTQYF.

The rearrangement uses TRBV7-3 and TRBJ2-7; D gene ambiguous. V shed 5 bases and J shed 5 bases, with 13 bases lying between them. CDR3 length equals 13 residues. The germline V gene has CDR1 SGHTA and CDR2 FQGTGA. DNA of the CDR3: TGTGCCAGCAGCCGAACACAGAAACACGAGCAGTACGTC. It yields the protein CASSRTQKHEQYV.

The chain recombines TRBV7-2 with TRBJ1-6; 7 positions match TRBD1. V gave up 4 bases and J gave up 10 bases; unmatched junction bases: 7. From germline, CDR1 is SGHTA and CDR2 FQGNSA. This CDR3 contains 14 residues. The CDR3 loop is CASSSTGKNSPLHF. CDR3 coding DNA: TGTGCCAGCAGCTCGACAGGGAAAAACTCACCCCTCCACTTT.